This T cell receptor (beta chain) was recorded in a study of cytomegalovirus exposure and HLA in healthy donors. In its sample, this clone was seen a few times. Amplification used 60 Vbeta primers and 13 Jbeta primers. Assay: immunoSEQ multiplex PCR; the TCRdb copy retains only in-frame clones and omits some. The data contain approximately 150,000 clones, about 75% of them singletons. Material: PBMCs. This receptor was taken from a man between 60 and 75 years old in good health and CMV-seronegative.

In DNA form, the CDR3 reads TGTGCCAGCAGCCAACTGGCTAGCGGGAGCCGGATCACCGGGGAGCTGTTTTTT. This codes for CASSQLASGSRITGELFF. The chain has TRBV4-2 and TRBJ2-2, with 10 bases identical to TRBD2. The CDR3 loop spans 18 amino acids. V was clipped by 2 bases and J by 4 bases; unmatched bases: 10. The germline gives CDR1 LGHNA, CDR2 YNFKEQ.